This TCR beta chain was captured by sequencing in a study of T cells in Graves' hyperthyroidism and ophthalmopathy. Patients affected by ophthalmopathy presented a Clinical Activity Score of at least 3, a NOSPECS grade of at least 4, and disease duration below 3 months. Diagnosis rested on symptoms, serum thyroxine and TRAb, thyroid ultrasound, and orbital computed tomography. Fresh peripheral blood, 9.5 to 10 ml of it, supplied the PBMCs. This clonotype was counted ten times or more. What it binds is unknown. Amplification of TCR beta CDR3 regions used RNA as the template. Researchers ran a first-round RT-PCR on the TCR CDR3 using the HTBI primer set. MiXCR was run by TCRdb on the multiplex PCR reads, yielding one entry per CDR3 protein. The top ten clones hold around 58% of a sample with 250,000 to 300,000 distinct CDR3 sequences, over 15% of them seen once. Study-level points and caveats: Onset of ophthalmopathy came a median approximately 6.5 months after the model predicted it.

Trimming left V 5 bases short and J 6 bases short, with 20 bases between. CDR3 length: 16 residues. CDR1 and CDR2 (germline): MNHEY, SMNVEV (reference sequence). This clonotype was sampled from an older woman with Graves' ophthalmopathy. Sequences were obtained from blood. The chain is built from TRBV27 and TRBJ2-1; D remains unclear. Here the CDR3 reads CASSPAGFRFPNEQFF. The DNA for the CDR3 is TGTGCCAGCAGTCCCGCCGGGTTTAGATTCCCCAATGAGCAGTTCTTC.